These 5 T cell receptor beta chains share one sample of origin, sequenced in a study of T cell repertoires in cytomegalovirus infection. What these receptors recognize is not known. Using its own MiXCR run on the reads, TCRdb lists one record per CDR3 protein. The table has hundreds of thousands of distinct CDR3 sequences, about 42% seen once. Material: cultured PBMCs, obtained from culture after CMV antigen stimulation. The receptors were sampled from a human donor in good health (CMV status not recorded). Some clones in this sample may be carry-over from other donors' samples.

Here the CDR3 DNA reads TGTGCCAGCGGGGTTGGACCTCAGGAGACCCAGTACTTC. Its protein is CASGVGPQETQYF. The chain is built from TRBV6-2 or TRBV6-3 and TRBJ2-5; D not certain. The V end lost 8 bases, the J end lost 5 bases, and 15 bases lay between the germline ends. Looked up from germline, CDR1 is MNHEY and CDR2 is SVGEGT. The length of the CDR3 is 13 residues.

CDR3 residues: CASRFTGGSKSQYF. Written as DNA, the CDR3 is TGTGCCAGTAGGTTTACAGGGGGAAGTAAATCCCAGTACTTC. The V call is TRBV19, the J call TRBJ2-5, with TRBD1 identical over 8 bases. Germline CDR1 and CDR2: LNHDA and SQIVND (reference sequence). Trimming removed 6 bases from V and 9 bases from J; junction bases left unmatched: 12. This CDR3 has 14 residues.

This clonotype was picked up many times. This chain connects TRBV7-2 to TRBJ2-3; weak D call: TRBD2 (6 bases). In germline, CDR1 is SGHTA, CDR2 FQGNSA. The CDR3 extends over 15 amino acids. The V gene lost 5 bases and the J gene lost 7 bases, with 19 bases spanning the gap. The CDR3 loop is CASSTPGTLDNTQYF. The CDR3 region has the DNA TGTGCCAGCAGCACCCCCGGGACTCTCGATAATACGCAGTATTTT.

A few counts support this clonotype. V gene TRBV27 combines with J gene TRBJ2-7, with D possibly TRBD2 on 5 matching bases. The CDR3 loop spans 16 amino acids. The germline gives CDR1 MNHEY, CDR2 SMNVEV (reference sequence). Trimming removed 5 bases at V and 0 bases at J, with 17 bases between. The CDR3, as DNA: TGTGCCAGCAGTCCACTCCCGGGAATTTCCTCCTACGAGCAGTACTTC. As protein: CASSPLPGISSYEQYF.

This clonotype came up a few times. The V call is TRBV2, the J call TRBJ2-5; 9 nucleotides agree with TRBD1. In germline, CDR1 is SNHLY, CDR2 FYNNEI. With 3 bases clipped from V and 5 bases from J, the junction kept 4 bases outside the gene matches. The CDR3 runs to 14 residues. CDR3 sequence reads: CASSERTGVETQYF. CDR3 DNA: TGTGCCAGCAGTGAGAGGACAGGGGTGGAGACCCAGTACTTC.